This T cell receptor beta chain derives from a study of spatial heterogeneity in lung cancer. About the research overall: Alpha-chain sequences were consistently detected in smaller numbers than beta-chain sequences.

This clonotype was seen a handful of times. TCRdb redid the calling of the 5' RACE reads with MiXCR, one entry per CDR3 protein. The sample includes 45,000 to 55,000 distinct CDR3 sequences, approximately 5% of them seen just once. V lost 0 bases to trimming and J lost 7 bases; unmatched junction nucleotides: 6. The germline V gene has CDR1 MNHEY and CDR2 SVGAGI. The CDR3 consists of 15 residues. Indicated time point: sample taken at primary tumor resection. Extraction of whole RNA from tumor, nontumor lung or frozen PBMC preceded unsorted sequencing. 72 TRACERx patients with early, untreated non-small cell lung cancer donated samples.

The starting material was PBMCs, obtained at surgery. V usage is TRBV6-5 and J usage is TRBJ2-1, with 7 bases that match TRBD2. This clonotype was sampled from a male donor with early-stage non-small cell lung cancer. CDR3 sequence (DNA): TGTGCCAGCAGTTACTCTGGCGGGAGAAAGAATGAGCAGTTCTTC. Translating it yields CASSYSGGRKNEQFF.